The source of this TCR beta chain is a study of T cell responses to AZD1222 COVID-19 vaccine. Study outcomes and limitations: Only a handful of individuals given AZD1222 were seropositive at baseline. Reportedly, close to half of spike-specific TCRs are directed against unmutated variant regions. Sampling captured repertoires only after the peak T cell response.

This clone was seen a handful of times. Its antigen is not identified. Generated by immunoSEQ multiplex PCR, the TCRdb table keeps only in-frame clones and is missing some. Of over 95,000 clones in the sample, around nine tenths were seen once. This TCR was sampled from an adult in good health. The sequencing here drew on peripheral blood, taken on day 0 of AZD1222 vaccination.

The CDR3 loop is CASSRTTGGDNSYEQYF. In DNA form, the CDR3 reads TGTGCCAGCAGCCGCACGACAGGGGGCGATAACTCCTACGAGCAGTACTTC. This chain connects TRBV6-2 or TRBV6-3 to TRBJ2-7, with TRBD1 matching over 10 bases. The V gene end was trimmed by 6 bases and the J gene end by 0 bases; junction bases not matched to a gene: 11. Germline lookup yields CDR1 MNHEY and CDR2 SVGEGT. This CDR3 region has 17 residues.